This TCR beta chain was sequenced during a study of regulatory T cells in long-lasting Graves disease. Study conclusions and caveats: Among samples with persistent disease, TRBV28, TRBJ1-2 and TRBJ2-5 were favored. Small sample size may have lowered accuracy.

Germline CDR1 is KGHDR and CDR2 is SFDVKD. V was pared by 3 bases and J by 8 bases, with 27 bases between. The CDR3 consists of 18 residues. Assembly of TCR beta libraries relied on iRepertoire HTBI primers together with Arm-PCR of CDR3 regions. Per the study methods: Spanning all samples, the identified segments comprised around 60 TRBV and around 13 TRBJ. TCRdb ran MiXCR on the multiplex PCR reads and lists one entry per CDR3 protein. The V and J calls come from TCRdb's annotation, not from the publication. The sample lists 350,000 to 550,000 distinct CDR3 sequences; about 15% were seen once. The time point here: newly diagnosed GD, antithyroid drugs for less than 3 months. With RNA extracted from PBMCs as input, the TCR library was made. This clonotype was seen a handful of times. Its antigen is unknown. This same sample was also part of a study on T cells in Graves' hyperthyroidism and ophthalmopathy. From that paper: Ophthalmopathy was distinguished from stable hyperthyroidism by 13 V-J signatures.

The chain combines TRBV24-1 with TRBJ1-2, with a tentative D call TRBD1 (6 bases). The specimen comprised peripheral blood mononuclear cells (PBMCs), sampled at new diagnosis, from a patient treated with antithyroid drugs. The source is a woman in her twenties or thirties with Graves disease. The CDR3 region is CATSDPSTPSQGSGGYTF. The CDR3 DNA reads TGTGCCACCAGTGATCCCTCTACCCCCTCACAGGGCTCGGGCGGCTACACCTTC.